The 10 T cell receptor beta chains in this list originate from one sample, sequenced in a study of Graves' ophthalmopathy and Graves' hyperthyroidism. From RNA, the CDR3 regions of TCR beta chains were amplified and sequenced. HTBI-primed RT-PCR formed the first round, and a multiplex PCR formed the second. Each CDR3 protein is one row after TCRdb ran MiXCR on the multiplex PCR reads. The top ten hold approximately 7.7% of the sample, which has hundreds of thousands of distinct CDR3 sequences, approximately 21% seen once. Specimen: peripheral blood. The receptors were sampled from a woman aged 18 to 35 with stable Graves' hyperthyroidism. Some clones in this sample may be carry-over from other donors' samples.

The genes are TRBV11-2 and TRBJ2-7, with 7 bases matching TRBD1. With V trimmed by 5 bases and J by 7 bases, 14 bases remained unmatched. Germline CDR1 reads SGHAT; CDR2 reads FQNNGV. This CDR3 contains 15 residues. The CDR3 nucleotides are TGTGCCAGCAGCCGACAAATGACAGGGCACAGTGAGCAGTACTTC. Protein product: CASSRQMTGHSEQYF.

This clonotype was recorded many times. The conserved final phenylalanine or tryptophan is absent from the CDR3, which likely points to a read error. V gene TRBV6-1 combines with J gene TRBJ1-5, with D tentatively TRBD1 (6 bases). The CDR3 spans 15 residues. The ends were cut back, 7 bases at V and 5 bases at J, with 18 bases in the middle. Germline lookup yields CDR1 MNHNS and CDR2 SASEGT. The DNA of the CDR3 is TGTGCCAGCACCGCCTACAGGGATGGCTATCAGCCCCAGCATCTT. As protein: CASTAYRDGYQPQHL.

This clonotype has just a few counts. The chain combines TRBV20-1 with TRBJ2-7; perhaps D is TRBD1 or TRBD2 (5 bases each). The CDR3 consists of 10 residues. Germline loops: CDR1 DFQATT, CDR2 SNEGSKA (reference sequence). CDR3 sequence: CSATWGEQYF. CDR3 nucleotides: TGCAGCGCCACGTGGGGGGAGCAGTACTTC.

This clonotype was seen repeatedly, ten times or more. In DNA, the CDR3 is TGTGCCAGCACCCCGAGGGGGACGAACACCGGGGAGCTGTTTTTT. This sequence encodes CASTPRGTNTGELFF. This chain connects TRBV11-2 to TRBJ2-2, with D possibly being TRBD1 (6 bases). The V end lost 7 bases, the J end lost 0 bases, and 12 bases lay between the germline ends. CDR3 length: 15 residues. Germline CDR1 reads SGHAT; CDR2 reads FQNNGV. Complete variable domain (other parts from reference TRBV11-2 and TRBJ2-2): EAGVAQSPRYKIIEKRQSVAFWCNPISGHATLYWYQQILGQGPKLLIQFQNNGVVDDSQLPKDRFSAERLKGVDSTLKIQPAKLEDSAVYLCASTPRGTNTGELFFGEGSRLTVL.

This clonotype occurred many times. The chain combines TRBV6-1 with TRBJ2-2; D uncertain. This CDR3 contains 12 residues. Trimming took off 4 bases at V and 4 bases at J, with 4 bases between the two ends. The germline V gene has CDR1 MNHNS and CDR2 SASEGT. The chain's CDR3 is CASSVLTGELFF. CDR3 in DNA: TGTGCCAGCAGTGTCCTCACCGGGGAGCTGTTTTTT.

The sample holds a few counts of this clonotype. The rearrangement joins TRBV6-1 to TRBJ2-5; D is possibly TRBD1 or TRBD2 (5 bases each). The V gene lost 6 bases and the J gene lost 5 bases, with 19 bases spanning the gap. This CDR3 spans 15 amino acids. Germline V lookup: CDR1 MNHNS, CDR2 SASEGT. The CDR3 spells CASRRDGPGWETQYF. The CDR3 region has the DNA TGTGCCAGCAGACGGGACGGCCCTGGATGGGAGACCCAGTACTTC.

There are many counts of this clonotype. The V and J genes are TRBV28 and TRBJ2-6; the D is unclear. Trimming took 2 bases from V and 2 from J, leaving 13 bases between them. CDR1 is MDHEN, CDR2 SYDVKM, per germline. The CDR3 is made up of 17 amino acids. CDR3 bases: TGTGCCAGCAGTTTACGACCCTTTAAGGCTGGGGCCAACGTCCTGACTTTC. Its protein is CASSLRPFKAGANVLTF.

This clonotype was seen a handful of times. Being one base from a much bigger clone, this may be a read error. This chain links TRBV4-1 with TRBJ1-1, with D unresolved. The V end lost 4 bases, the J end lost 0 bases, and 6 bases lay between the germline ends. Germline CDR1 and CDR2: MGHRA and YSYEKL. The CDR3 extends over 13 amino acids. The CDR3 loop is CASSRIMNTEAFF. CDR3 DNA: TGCGCCAGCAGCCGAATCATGAACACTGAAGCTTTCTTT.

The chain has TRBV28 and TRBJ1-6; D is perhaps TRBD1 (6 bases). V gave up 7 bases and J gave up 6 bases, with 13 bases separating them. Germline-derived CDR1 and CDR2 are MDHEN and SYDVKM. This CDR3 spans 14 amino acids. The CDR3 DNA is TGTGCCAGCAAACCACAGGGAGTTAATTCACCCCTCCACTTT. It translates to CASKPQGVNSPLHF.

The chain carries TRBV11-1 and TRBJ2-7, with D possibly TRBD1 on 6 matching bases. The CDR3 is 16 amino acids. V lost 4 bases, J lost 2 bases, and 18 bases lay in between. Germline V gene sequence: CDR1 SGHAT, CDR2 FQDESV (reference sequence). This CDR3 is CASSSFPGQPAYEQYF. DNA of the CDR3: TGTGCCAGCAGCTCCTTCCCCGGACAGCCAGCCTACGAGCAGTACTTC.